The entry below describes one TCR beta chain. Its antigen remains unknown. The sample originates from a study of cytomegalovirus exposure and HLA in healthy donors. Researchers ran the PCR with 60 Vbeta and 13 Jbeta primers. Sequenced by immunoSEQ multiplex PCR; TCRdb stores in-frame clones only, minus some. This sample's table reports approximately 54,000 clones. Findings of the study overall: Rates of TCR association differed by HLA locus in a later analysis, with DRB1 highest and HLA-C lowest. Several top significant clusters appeared, in a later analysis, to be linked to common viral pathogens. HLA allele associations emerged for about 16,000 TCR beta sequences in a later analysis, at 0.05 false discovery rate.

The CDR3 loop spans 13 amino acids. Trimming removed 6 bases from V and 3 bases from J, with 11 bases in between. In germline, CDR1 is MNHEY, CDR2 SVGAGI. Input material: PBMCs. The origin of this receptor is a woman between 35 and 50 years old in good health and CMV-seronegative. This chain links TRBV6-5 with TRBJ1-2; no firm D call. This chain's CDR3 is CASRSGGDYGYTF. CDR3 bases: TGTGCCAGCAGATCCGGCGGTGACTATGGCTACACCTTC.